Following are 14 T cell receptor beta chains from one sample sequenced in a study of CD8 T cells in ankylosing spondylitis. TCRdb re-called the 5' RACE reads through MiXCR, storing one row per CDR3 protein. The sample gives about 130,000 distinct CDR3 sequences, roughly an eighth of which show up once; 2.5% to 3% is in the top ten. Source material: blood, either unsorted or a sorted T cell fraction (not recorded which). The receptors originated from a female donor with ankylosing spondylitis or in good health (not recorded which).

This chain uses TRBV29-1 with TRBJ2-5; D may be TRBD1 or TRBD2 (5 bases each). The CDR3 is made up of 15 amino acids. Deletions cut 4 bases from V and 3 bases from J, with 18 bases between. CDR1 and CDR2 from the germline V gene are SQVTM and ANQGSEA. CDR3 DNA sequence: TGCAGCGTTGCCCCACCCGGGACGGTCGAAGAGACCCAGTACTTC. As protein: CSVAPPGTVEETQYF.

This sequence joins TRBV2 and TRBJ2-3, with 12 bases that match TRBD1. The CDR3 extends over 17 amino acids. Trimming removed 8 bases from V and 4 bases from J; junction bases left unmatched: 13. CDR1 SNHLY and CDR2 FYNNEI come from the germline V gene. The DNA for the CDR3 is TGTGCCAGCGAAAAATCCCCGGGACAGGGGGCCTCAGATACGCAGTATTTT. It is translated as CASEKSPGQGASDTQYF.

This clonotype was counted at least ten times. The CDR3 reads CSARDGQPNEQFF. CDR3 coding DNA: TGCAGTGCTAGAGATGGCCAGCCCAATGAGCAGTTCTTC. This chain uses TRBV20-1 with TRBJ2-1, with D unclear. Trimming removed 0 bases at V and 6 bases at J, with 9 bases between. Germline values: CDR1 DFQATT, CDR2 SNEGSKA (reference sequence). The length of the CDR3 is 13 residues.

This clonotype was seen repeatedly, ten times or more. J is TRBJ2-3 and V is TRBV12-3 or TRBV12-4, with TRBD2 as a possible D gene (6 bases). V was trimmed by 6 bases and J by 0 bases, leaving 16 bases between them. The CDR3 has 16 amino acids. CDR3 DNA sequence: TGTGCCAGCAGCCCACCGGGGCGGGGAAGCACAGATACGCAGTATTTT. Translation: CASSPPGRGSTDTQYF.

This clonotype was seen at least ten times. The chain couples TRBV20-1 to TRBJ1-5; TRBD1 is a possible D gene (6 bases). The V end lost 2 bases, the J end lost 3 bases, and 11 bases lay between the germline ends. CDR1 DFQATT and CDR2 SNEGSKA come from the germline V gene (reference sequence). This CDR3 contains 14 residues. The CDR3 bases are TGCAGTGCTAGACAAGGACAGAACAATCAGCCCCAGCATTTT. It yields the protein CSARQGQNNQPQHF.

This clonotype was found a few times. The CDR3 here is CASSLGGPGETQYF. In DNA form, the CDR3 reads TGTGCCAGCAGCTTAGGAGGGCCCGGTGAGACCCAGTACTTC. The V call is TRBV7-3, the J call TRBJ2-5, with a tentative D call TRBD2 (6 bases). This CDR3 contains 14 residues. The germline V gene encodes CDR1 SGHTA and CDR2 FQGTGA. V lost 2 bases and J 5 bases, leaving 12 bases between the germline ends.

The rearrangement uses TRBV20-1 and TRBJ1-1, with TRBD1 matching 9 bases. This CDR3 has 13 amino acids. With V trimmed by 5 bases and J by 1 base, 2 bases remained unmatched. Per germline, CDR1 DFQATT and CDR2 SNEGSKA (reference sequence). The CDR3 sequence is CSALGQGNTEAFF. DNA for the CDR3: TGCAGTGCTTTGGGACAGGGGAACACTGAAGCTTTCTTT.

J is TRBJ2-2 and V is TRBV4-1, with D tentatively TRBD1 (6 bases). The CDR3 extends over 17 amino acids. Germline loops: CDR1 MGHRA, CDR2 YSYEKL. V shed 6 bases and J shed 5 bases, with 22 bases lying between them. The CDR3 protein is CASRHLLLQGKTGELFF. DNA for the CDR3: TGCGCCAGCAGACACCTTCTATTGCAGGGGAAAACCGGGGAGCTGTTTTTT.

The CDR3 here is CASTKTGSGSYNEQFF. CDR3 coding DNA: TGCGCCAGCACCAAGACAGGGTCCGGGTCCTACAATGAGCAGTTCTTC. The chain couples TRBV5-1 to TRBJ2-1, with TRBD1 matching 7 bases. Germline trimming cut 6 bases from V and 1 base from J; bases unmatched to any gene: 10. Germline V CDR1 and CDR2: SGHRS, YFSETQ. The CDR3 consists of 16 residues.

There are many counts of this clonotype. V and J are TRBV7-2 and TRBJ2-3; TRBD2 matches 7 bases. The CDR3 runs to 15 residues. The germline V gene has CDR1 SGHTA and CDR2 FQGNSA. Trimming at V came to 1 base and at J to 4 bases, leaving 5 bases not matched to a gene. The CDR3 protein is CASSLVSLAADTQYF. The CDR3 nucleotides read TGTGCCAGCAGCTTAGTGTCTCTAGCGGCAGATACGCAGTATTTT.

Ten or more counts support this clonotype. The V and J genes are TRBV6-1 and TRBJ1-3, with a tentative D call TRBD1 (5 bases). The germline gives CDR1 MNHNS, CDR2 SASEGT. Trimming cost V 6 bases and J 0 bases, with 12 bases left between them. This CDR3 is 15 amino acids long. In nucleotides, the CDR3 is TGTGCCAGCAGCCCTACAGGCAACTCTGGAAACACCATATATTTT. Amino acid sequence: CASSPTGNSGNTIYF.

The chain couples TRBV5-6 to TRBJ1-5; TRBD1 agrees at 8 bases. After removal of 3 bases from V and 4 bases from J, the junction contained 6 bases not matched to a gene. This CDR3 region has 15 residues. The germline V gene encodes CDR1 SGHDT and CDR2 YYEEEE. The CDR3 protein is CASSSLDRVNQPQHF. The CDR3 bases are TGTGCCAGCAGCTCCTTGGACAGGGTTAATCAGCCCCAGCATTTT.

This clonotype was recorded many times. The gene calls are TRBV27 and TRBJ1-1; D may be TRBD1 (5 bases). The germline gives CDR1 MNHEY, CDR2 SMNVEV (reference sequence). V dropped 4 bases and J dropped 5 bases, with 14 bases sitting between them. This CDR3 contains 14 residues. CDR3 nucleotide sequence: TGTGCCAGCAGTTCTAGGGGCAGTGGGACTGAAGCTTTCTTT. It translates to CASSSRGSGTEAFF.

This clonotype was counted at least ten times. This sequence joins TRBV12-3 or TRBV12-4 and TRBJ2-1, with D unclear. CDR3 length: 15 amino acids. Trimming pared 7 bases from V and 1 base from J, leaving 14 bases between. The CDR3: CASTLGSLSYNEQFF. CDR3 DNA sequence: TGTGCCAGCACCCTAGGGTCGCTATCCTACAATGAGCAGTTCTTC.